The rows below give T cell receptor beta chains drawn from one sample of a study of blood T cell repertoires in COVID-19. The table came from immunoSEQ multiplex PCR; TCRdb's copy has only in-frame clones and leaves some out. The repertoire holds 230,000 or so clones, with about 79% as singletons. The specimen was peripheral blood. The receptors here all came from a man aged 40-55 years who had recovered from COVID-19. Each CDR3 is given with its conserved first and last residue. Fields, in order: V gene, J gene, clone size, D gene, CDR3 DNA, CDR3 protein. The D gene is left open where the match is weak. The listing skips clone size in some rows; elsewhere it reads once, few, many or a size class.

TRBV5-5	TRBJ2-2	.	.	TGTGCCAGCAGCTCCAAGCGAACTGTCGGGGAGCTGTTTTTT	CASSSKRTVGELFF
TRBV4-3	TRBJ1-1	.	.	TGCGCCAGCAGCCAAGTGGCAAACACTGAAGCTTTCTTT	CASSQVANTEAFF
TRBV18	TRBJ2-5	.	.	TGTGCCAGCTCCAACGGGGAGCAAGAGACCCAGTACTTC	CASSNGEQETQYF
TRBV4-1	TRBJ2-7	.	TRBD2	TGCGCCAGCAGCCAAGGAGTCTCTACTAGCGGACTCGGGGACGAGCAGTACTTC	CASSQGVSTSGLGDEQYF
TRBV6-5	TRBJ2-7	few	TRBD1	TGTGCCAGCAGTTACTCGGGTCAGGGGGCCTACGAGCAGTACTTC	CASSYSGQGAYEQYF
TRBV5-4	TRBJ2-5	.	TRBD1	TGTGCCAGCAGCCAGAGGACAGGAGAGACCCAGTACTTC	CASSQRTGETQYF
TRBV6-5	TRBJ1-2	.	TRBD1	TGTGCCAGCAGCTCGGGACAGGGCGACGGCTACACCTTC	CASSSGQGDGYTF
TRBV6-5	TRBJ1-5	.	TRBD1	TGTGCCAGCAGGCCCAGACAGGGGAATCAGCCCCAGCATTTT	CASRPRQGNQPQHF
TRBV2	TRBJ2-7	.	.	TGTGCCAGCATCCCCCGGAGGGGCGACTACGAGCAGTACTTC	CASIPRRGDYEQYF
TRBV11-3	TRBJ1-1	.	.	TGTGCCAGCAGCCCAACGGTTGGGGCCGACACTGAAGCTTTCTTT	CASSPTVGADTEAFF
TRBV6-2/TRBV6-3	TRBJ2-7	.	.	TGTGCCAGCAGTTACCCAGTATCCTACGAGCAGTACTTC	CASSYPVSYEQYF
TRBV11-2	TRBJ2-3	once	.	TGTGCCAGCAGCACTAGCACAGATACGCAGTATTTT	CASSTSTDTQYF
TRBV7-2	TRBJ1-6	.	.	TGTGCCAGCAGCTTGTCGAGCTCCTATAATTCACCCCTCCACTTT	CASSLSSSYNSPLHF
TRBV3-1/TRBV3-2	TRBJ2-7	.	.	TGTGCCAGCAGCCAAGGTCCTAGCACAAGCTACGAGCAGTACTTC	CASSQGPSTSYEQYF
TRBV19	TRBJ2-2	.	TRBD2	TGTGCCAGTAGTATAGTCTCCCCGGGGGGGCGCGGCACCGGGGAGCTGTTTTTT	CASSIVSPGGRGTGELFF
TRBV19	TRBJ1-6	few	.	TGTGCCAGTAGTGGCAGACAGGAAGGTCCACCCCTCCACTTT	CASSGRQEGPPLHF
TRBV7-9	TRBJ2-7	few	.	TGTGCCAGCAGCGAGTTTGAGTACGAGCAGTACTTC	CASSEFEYEQYF
TRBV18	TRBJ1-5	.	TRBD1	TGTGCCAGCTCCACAGGGGGCAATCAGCCCCAGCATTTT	CASSTGGNQPQHF
TRBV7-8	TRBJ1-1	.	.	TGTGCCAGCAGCTTACAGGGCCCCAACACTGAAGCTTTCTTT	CASSLQGPNTEAFF
TRBV5-1	TRBJ1-3	few	TRBD1	TGCGCCAGCAGCCTGACAGGGGACCCTGGAAACACCATATATTTT	CASSLTGDPGNTIYF
TRBV6-2/TRBV6-3	TRBJ1-1	few	TRBD1	TGTGCCAGCAGCCAAAACAGGGGGAGTAACACTGAAGCTTTCTTT	CASSQNRGSNTEAFF
TRBV5-6	TRBJ1-6	.	TRBD1	TGTGCCAGCAGCGGCACAGGGGATCCCAATTCACCCCTCCACTTT	CASSGTGDPNSPLHF
TRBV6-5	TRBJ2-5	once	.	TGTGCCAGCAGTTACGGGCCCGCCTTGGCCCAGTACTTC	CASSYGPALAQYF
TRBV30	TRBJ1-2	.	.	TGTGCCGGGCAAATTAACTATGGCTACACCTTC	CAGQINYGYTF
TRBV5-4	TRBJ2-7	.	.	TGTGCCAGCAGCTTGGGACTCTACGAGCAGTACTTC	CASSLGLYEQYF
TRBV18	TRBJ1-1	.	.	TGTGCCAGCTCCCCATCGGGGGGGGTCACTGAAGCTTTCTTT	CASSPSGGVTEAFF
TRBV7-6	TRBJ1-1	.	.	TGTGCCAGCAGCTTCCTGCCCGAGGAGGCTGAAGCTTTCTTT	CASSFLPEEAEAFF
TRBV11-2	TRBJ2-7	.	.	TGTGCCAGCAGCCTCCCTTTTACGGGAACATATTACGAGCAGTACTTC	CASSLPFTGTYYEQYF
TRBV7-2	TRBJ1-1	.	TRBD1	TGTGCCAGCAGCTTGGACAGGGGGAACACTGAAGCTTTCTTT	CASSLDRGNTEAFF
TRBV6-6	TRBJ2-2	.	.	TGTGCCAGCAGTTACGGGGCGAGGCAGAACACCGGGGAGCTGTTTTTT	CASSYGARQNTGELFF
TRBV6-2/TRBV6-3	TRBJ1-2	.	.	TGTGCCAGCAGTTATGGCCGCCAGGGGCATGGCTACACCTTC	CASSYGRQGHGYTF
TRBV4-1	TRBJ1-6	.	.	TGCGCCAGCAGCCCCCGCTTGGTCGGGGAAGGGTCACCCCTCCACTTT	CASSPRLVGEGSPLHF
TRBV19	TRBJ1-4	.	.	TGTGCCAGTAGCCGGACTATAAAAAGTGAAAAACTGTTTTTT	CASSRTIKSEKLFF
TRBV6-5	TRBJ1-5	.	.	TGTGCCAGCAGTCCCACAGGCAATAGCAATCAGCCCCAGCATTTT	CASSPTGNSNQPQHF
TRBV20-1	TRBJ1-1	.	.	TGCAGTGCCAGTGGGGGGGGCAAGTTGAACACTGAAGCTTTCTTT	CSASGGGKLNTEAFF
TRBV6-1	TRBJ1-5	.	.	TGTGCCAGCAGTGACAGGGCGCGACAGCCCCAGCATTTT	CASSDRARQPQHF
TRBV6-2/TRBV6-3	TRBJ1-1	.	TRBD1	TGTGCCAGCAGTCCGGGACAGGGGCAGCCGAACACTGAAGCTTTCTTT	CASSPGQGQPNTEAFF
TRBV29-1	TRBJ1-2	.	.	TGCAGCGTTGAGTTCAGAAGTTATGGCTACACCTTC	CSVEFRSYGYTF
TRBV20-1	TRBJ1-4	.	TRBD1	TGCAGTGCTAGTCAGGGGGGAAATGAAAAACTGTTTTTT	CSASQGGNEKLFF
TRBV2	TRBJ1-1	.	.	TGTGCCAGCAGTGAGTACAATTCGAGGACTGAAGCTTTCTTT	CASSEYNSRTEAFF
TRBV12-3/TRBV12-4	TRBJ1-1	.	.	TGTGCCAGCAGTTTTTATTTCACTGAAGCTTTCTTT	CASSFYFTEAFF
TRBV27	TRBJ2-1	.	TRBD2	TGTGCCAGCTCTCCGGGACTAGCGGGAGGAGGGTCCTACAATGAGCAGTTCTTC	CASSPGLAGGGSYNEQFF
TRBV6-5	TRBJ2-5	.	TRBD2	TGTGCCAGTCACCAAGGACTAGCCTCTGAGACCCAGTACTTC	CASHQGLASETQYF
TRBV10-3	TRBJ2-7	once	TRBD1	TGTGCCATCAGTGAGTCGAGGGGGACAGGGGGATCGGACGAGCAGTACTTC	CAISESRGTGGSDEQYF
TRBV3-1/TRBV3-2	TRBJ2-2	.	.	TGTGCCAGCAGCCACAGCGCTACCGGGGAGCTGTTTTTT	CASSHSATGELFF
TRBV30	TRBJ2-5	.	.	TGTGCCTGGAGTGTCAAGGGGATGGAGACCCAGTACTTC	CAWSVKGMETQYF
TRBV9	TRBJ2-1	once	.	TGTGCCAGCAGCGTAAAGGGGTACAATGAGCAGTTCTTC	CASSVKGYNEQFF
TRBV19	TRBJ1-4	.	.	TGTGCCAGTAGCAAACAGGGTGATGAAAAACTGTTTTTT	CASSKQGDEKLFF
TRBV7-2	TRBJ2-3	.	TRBD2	TGTGCCAGCAGCGTGAGCGGGGGGGTCACAGATACGCAGTATTTT	CASSVSGGVTDTQYF
TRBV27	TRBJ1-1	.	TRBD1	TGTGCCAGCAGTTTAGAGCCAGGGGGCACTGAAGCTTTCTTT	CASSLEPGGTEAFF
TRBV7-9	TRBJ2-7	.	.	TGTGCCAGCAGTCTACAGGGTATAGGCTACGAGCAGTACTTC	CASSLQGIGYEQYF
TRBV7-2	TRBJ1-5	.	TRBD1	TGTGCCAGCAGCCGGGACAGGGGCCCATGGCCCCAGCATTTT	CASSRDRGPWPQHF
TRBV5-5	TRBJ1-1	.	TRBD1	TGTGCCAGCAGCTTGACAGGGGCCCTGAACACTGAAGCTTTCTTT	CASSLTGALNTEAFF
TRBV6-5	TRBJ1-1	.	.	TGTGCCAGCAGTTACAGGACAGCCAACACTGAAGCTTTCTTT	CASSYRTANTEAFF